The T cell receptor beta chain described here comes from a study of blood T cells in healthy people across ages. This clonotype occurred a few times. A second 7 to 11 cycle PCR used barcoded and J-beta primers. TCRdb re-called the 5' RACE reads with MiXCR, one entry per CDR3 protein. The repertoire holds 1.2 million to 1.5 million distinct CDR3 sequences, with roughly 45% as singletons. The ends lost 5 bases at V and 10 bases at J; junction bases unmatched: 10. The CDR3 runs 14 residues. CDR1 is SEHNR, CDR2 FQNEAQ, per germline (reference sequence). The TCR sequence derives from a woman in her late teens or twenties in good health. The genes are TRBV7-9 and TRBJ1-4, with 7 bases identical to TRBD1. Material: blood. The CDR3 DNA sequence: TGTGCCAGCAGCGAAGACAGGGAGGAGCGAAAACTGTTTTTT. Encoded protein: CASSEDREERKLFF. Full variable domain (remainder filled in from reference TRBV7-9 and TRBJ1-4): DTGVSQNPRHKITKRGQNVTFRCDPISEHNRLYWYRQTLGQGPEFLTYFQNEAQLEKSRLLSDRFSAERPKGSFSTLEIQRTEQGDSAMYLCASSEDREERKLFFGSGTQLSVL.